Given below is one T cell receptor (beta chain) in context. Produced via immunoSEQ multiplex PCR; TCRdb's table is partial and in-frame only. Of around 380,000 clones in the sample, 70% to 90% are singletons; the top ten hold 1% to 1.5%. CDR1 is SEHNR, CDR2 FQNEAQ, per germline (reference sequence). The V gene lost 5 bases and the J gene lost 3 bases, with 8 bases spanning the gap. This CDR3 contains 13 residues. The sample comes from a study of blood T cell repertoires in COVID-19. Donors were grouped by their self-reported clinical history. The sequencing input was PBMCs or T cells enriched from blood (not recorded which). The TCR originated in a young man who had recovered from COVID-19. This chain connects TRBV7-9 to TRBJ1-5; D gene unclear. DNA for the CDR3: TGTGCCAGCAGCAACGGACTCAATCAGCCCCAGCATTTT. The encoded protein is CASSNGLNQPQHF.